Sequencing of this TCR beta chain was carried out in a study of OX40 agonist ivuxolimab in advanced cancers. Study as a whole: Patients received the agonistic anti-OX40 (CD134) antibody ivuxolimab.

This clone showed up just a few times. TCRdb keeps only in-frame clones here, not all; method: immunoSEQ multiplex PCR. The sample carries some 80,000 clones, over 75% recorded once. Trimming stripped 0 bases from V and 4 bases from J, with 16 bases between. The germline gives CDR1 LGHNA, CDR2 YSLEER. This CDR3 is 17 amino acids long. The TCR comes from an adult with an advanced solid tumor such as melanoma, head and neck, liver or kidney cancer. The V and J genes are TRBV4-3 and TRBJ1-3; D call uncertain. The sequences come from CD4+ or CD8+ T cells sorted from blood, collected in a trial of the OX40 agonist ivuxolimab. For the CDR3, the DNA is TGCGCCAGCAGCCAAGATGCAGCCGTGAGTCGAGGAAACACCATATATTTT. Translated: CASSQDAAVSRGNTIYF.